This TCR beta chain derives from a study of shared clonotypes between healthy human individuals. On the study more broadly: CD4 naive and memory got three plates each, CD8 naive two, CD8 memory one. Findings and limits, study-wide: Sharing across four donors was seen in 5% to 5.5% of naive CD4 clonotypes. Rarefaction indicated that sorted-subset sequencing remained incomplete although depth was large.

From germline, CDR1 is PRHDT and CDR2 FYEKMQ (reference sequence). V lost 3 bases and J lost 4; bases outside the gene matches: 10. The CDR3 is 17 residues long. As concerns this clone: The antigen remains unidentified.

Generated by immunoSEQ multiplex PCR, the TCRdb table keeps only in-frame clones and is missing some. The data hold about 2.4 million clones, with approximately 92% observed a single time. The chain employs TRBV13 and TRBJ2-2; 8 bases map to TRBD2. This receptor was obtained from a man aged 18 to 29 in good health. Sequenced: naive CD4+ T cells sorted from blood. The subset denotes: CD45RA+ positively selected. The DNA of the CDR3 is TGTGCCAGCAGCTTGAACTTGGCTAGCGGGCGCACCGGGGAGCTGTTTTTT. This translates into CASSLNLASGRTGELFF.